The clone carrying this T cell receptor beta chain appeared a few times. Its antigen is not known. With 60 Vbeta and 13 Jbeta primers, the PCR was carried out. Data came from immunoSEQ multiplex PCR; TCRdb stores just in-frame clones and leaves some out. The repertoire consists of more than 100,000 clones, with over 60% occurring once and the leading ten covering under 2%. The sample originates from a study of cytomegalovirus exposure and HLA in healthy donors. Study-wide results and limits: Earlier analysis found most TCR beta V segments productive about 87% or about 30% of the time. Cytomegalovirus status, reportedly, was diagnosed with high specificity and sensitivity by the classifier. Most CMV-associated TCR beta chains were later found to appear HLA-restricted.

The clonotype originates from a female donor in good health and CMV-seropositive. Sequenced input: PBMCs.

The CDR3 loop reads CASSLVVSGLNTGELFF. As DNA, the CDR3 is TGTGCCAGCAGCTTAGTGGTTAGCGGGTTAAACACCGGGGAGCTGTTTTTT. The chain carries TRBV11-2 and TRBJ2-2; 7 nucleotides line up with TRBD2. Trimming cost V 1 base and J 2 bases; bases outside gene matches: 7. This CDR3 contains 17 residues. Per germline, CDR1 SGHAT and CDR2 FQNNGV.